One sample yielded the 4 T cell receptor beta chains listed below, sequenced in a study of cytomegalovirus exposure and HLA in healthy donors. The PCR contained 60 Vbeta and 13 Jbeta primers. Sequencing was performed with immunoSEQ multiplex PCR; in TCRdb, only in-frame clones are kept and a portion is missing. Listed are approximately 110,000 clones; roughly 3.5% falls within the top ten. Sequenced input: PBMCs. These TCRs come from a man aged 18 to 30 in good health and CMV-seronegative.

J is TRBJ2-7 and V is TRBV7-9; 7 nucleotides agree with TRBD2. The length of the CDR3 is 16 residues. V shed 5 bases and J 4 bases; nucleotides not matched to a gene: 14. Germline-derived CDR1 and CDR2 are SEHNR and FQNEAQ (reference sequence). The chain's CDR3 is CASSSPPRGIGYEQYF. The CDR3 region has the DNA TGTGCCAGCAGCAGCCCCCCGCGGGGGATCGGTTACGAGCAGTACTTC.

Here the CDR3 reads CASRGLLVNEQFF. The DNA for the CDR3 is TGTGCCAGCAGGGGGCTGTTAGTGAATGAGCAGTTCTTC. This sequence joins TRBV27 and TRBJ2-1; D possibly corresponds to TRBD1 (5 bases). Germline-derived CDR1 and CDR2 are MNHEY and SMNVEV (reference sequence). The length of the CDR3 is 13 residues. Trimming took 6 bases from V and 7 from J, leaving 13 bases between them.

The chain couples TRBV5-1 to TRBJ1-2; no definite D call. Trimming cost V 0 bases and J 4 bases, with 10 bases left between them. This CDR3 has 14 amino acids. Germline assignment: CDR1 SGHRS and CDR2 YFSETQ. CDR3 bases: TGCGCCAGCAGCTTGGGGGAGGGAGGCTATGGCTACACCTTC. Translated, it gives CASSLGEGGYGYTF.

J is TRBJ2-1 and V is TRBV5-1, with a tentative D call TRBD1 (6 bases). Germline CDR1 and CDR2: SGHRS and YFSETQ. The CDR3 covers 14 residues. V was shortened by 0 bases and J by 7 bases, with 11 bases between the two germline ends. The CDR3 sequence: CASSLEQGSNEQFF. The DNA for the CDR3 is TGCGCCAGCAGCTTGGAACAGGGCTCTAATGAGCAGTTCTTC.